Listed below are T cell receptor beta chains from one sample, sequenced in a study of beta chain features in type 1 diabetes. Generated by immunoSEQ multiplex PCR, the TCRdb table keeps only in-frame clones and is missing some. Of 400,000 or so clones in the sample, roughly 13% were seen once. Sequencing was performed on naive CD4+ T cells from blood. The receptors here all came from a woman between 18 and 29 years old with type 1 diabetes. Each CDR3 is given with its conserved first and last residue. D genes are given only for firm matches. Clone size is not always given. Where it is, it says once, few, many or a class for expanded clones.

TRBD2 | TRBJ2-3 | TRBV9 | 17 | NA | TGTGCCAGCAGCGTAGTGGCGGGAGCCCTATTCACAGATACGCAGTATTTT | CASSVVAGALFTDTQYF
NA | TRBJ2-3 | TRBV4-2 | 14 | NA | TGTGCCAGCAGCCAGGAGAGAGGGTCAGATACGCAGTATTTT | CASSQERGSDTQYF
NA | TRBJ2-3 | TRBV28 | 16 | NA | TGTGCCAGCAGTTTAAGTAAAAGCGGAGTGCACGATACGCAGTATTTT | CASSLSKSGVHDTQYF
TRBD2 | TRBJ2-7 | TRBV2 | 12 | few | TGTGCCAGCAGTGCGGCGGGGGAGGGGCAGTACTTC | CASSAAGEGQYF
NA | TRBJ2-7 | TRBV7-2 | 11 | NA | TGTGCCAGCAGCCGCTCCTACGAGCAGTACTTC | CASSRSYEQYF
NA | TRBJ1-3 | TRBV18 | 16 | NA | TGTGCCAGCTCACCACGGCCCCAGGGAACTGGAAACACCATATATTTT | CASSPRPQGTGNTIYF
NA | TRBJ2-5 | TRBV28 | 12 | few | TGTGCCAGCAGTTCTACCCAAGAGACCCAGTACTTC | CASSSTQETQYF
TRBD1 | TRBJ2-3 | TRBV4-3 | 15 | few | TGCGCCAGCAGCATGACAGGGGGCATTTCAGATACGCAGTATTTT | CASSMTGGISDTQYF
NA | TRBJ2-2 | TRBV30 | 14 | few | TGTGCCTGGAGTGCAGGGGTATGGGCCGGGGAGCTGTTTTTT | CAWSAGVWAGELFF
NA | TRBJ2-3 | TRBV9 | 15 | few | TGTGCCAGCAGCGTAGAACCGGTCGGTCCAGATACGCAGTATTTT | CASSVEPVGPDTQYF
NA | TRBJ2-1 | TRBV18 | 14 | NA | TGTGCCAGCTCACCAGGGCTAGCCCAGAATGAGCAGTTCTTC | CASSPGLAQNEQFF
NA | TRBJ1-1 | TRBV4-3 | 15 | NA | TGCGCCAGCAGCCAAGATGCGGCAGGGGCCACTGAAGCTTTCTTT | CASSQDAAGATEAFF
NA | TRBJ2-7 | TRBV7-9 | 11 | few | TGTGCCGGAGCCTCGGACTACGAGCAGTACTTC | CAGASDYEQYF
NA | TRBJ2-3 | TRBV7-2 | 11 | NA | TGTGCCAGCAGCCTTACAGATACGCAGTATTTT | CASSLTDTQYF
TRBD1 | TRBJ2-7 | TRBV18 | 14 | NA | TGTGCCAGCTCACCACGGGACAGGGCCCCCGAGCAGTACTTC | CASSPRDRAPEQYF
TRBD2 | TRBJ2-1 | TRBV19 | 13 | NA | TGTGCCAGTAGACTAGCGGGAGGTAGTGAGCAGTTCTTC | CASRLAGGSEQFF
TRBD2 | TRBJ2-1 | TRBV7-2 | 15 | NA | TGTGCCAGCAGCTTAGGAGGGACTAGTGGGAATGAGCAGTTCTTC | CASSLGGTSGNEQFF
TRBD1 | TRBJ1-1 | TRBV4-1 | 16 | NA | TGCGCCAGCAGTCAAGGGGGCCGCGCCGGGAACACTGAAGCTTTCTTT | CASSQGGRAGNTEAFF